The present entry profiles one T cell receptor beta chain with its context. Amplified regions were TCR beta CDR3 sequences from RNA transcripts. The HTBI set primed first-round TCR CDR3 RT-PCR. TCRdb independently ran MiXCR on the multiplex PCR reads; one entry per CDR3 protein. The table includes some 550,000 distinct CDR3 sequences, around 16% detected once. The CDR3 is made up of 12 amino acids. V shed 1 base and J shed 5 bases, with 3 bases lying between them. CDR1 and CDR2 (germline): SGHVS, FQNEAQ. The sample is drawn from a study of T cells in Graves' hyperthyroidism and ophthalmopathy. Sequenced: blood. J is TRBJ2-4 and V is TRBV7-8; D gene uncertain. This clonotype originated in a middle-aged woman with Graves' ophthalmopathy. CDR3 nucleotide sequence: TGTGCCAGCAGCTTAGACCAAAACATTCAGTACTTC. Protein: CASSLDQNIQYF.